The rows below give T cell receptor beta chains drawn from one sample of a study of blood T cell repertoires in COVID-19. Sequencing used immunoSEQ multiplex PCR; TCRdb keeps in-frame clones, though not all of them. The table includes some 29,000 clones, roughly 80% detected once. The sequenced material came from peripheral blood. Receptors were obtained from an elderly man with active COVID-19. Both conserved end residues are part of each CDR3. Each record gives: CDR3 protein, CDR3 DNA, clone size, V gene, D gene, J gene. D genes are given only for firm matches. Not all rows give a size; the values are once, few, many and, for expanded clones, a class.

cdr3_aa: CASSLAGGLDTQYF; cdr3_nt: TGTGCCAGCAGCTTAGCGGGCGGACTAGATACGCAGTATTTT; clone_size: NA; v_call: TRBV7-2; d_call: NA; j_call: TRBJ2-3
cdr3_aa: CASSYTRGREQYF; cdr3_nt: TGTGCCAGCAGTTACACCAGAGGGCGCGAGCAGTACTTC; clone_size: NA; v_call: TRBV6-5; d_call: NA; j_call: TRBJ2-7
cdr3_aa: CASSPPTSGEGDEQFF; cdr3_nt: TGTGCCAGCAGCCCGCCGACTAGCGGGGAGGGTGATGAGCAGTTCTTC; clone_size: NA; v_call: TRBV5-4; d_call: TRBD2; j_call: TRBJ2-1
cdr3_aa: CASSQQNPGLAGGPGFF; cdr3_nt: TGCGCCAGCAGCCAGCAAAATCCGGGACTAGCGGGGGGGCCGGGGTTCTTC; clone_size: NA; v_call: TRBV4-1; d_call: TRBD2; j_call: TRBJ2-1
cdr3_aa: CAWRRANTEAFF; cdr3_nt: TGTGCCTGGAGGAGGGCCAACACTGAAGCTTTCTTT; clone_size: NA; v_call: TRBV30; d_call: NA; j_call: TRBJ1-1
cdr3_aa: CASSLGRGYTDTQYF; cdr3_nt: TGCGCCAGCAGCTTGGGGCGGGGGTACACAGATACGCAGTATTTT; clone_size: NA; v_call: TRBV5-1; d_call: TRBD2; j_call: TRBJ2-3
cdr3_aa: CASSLRGTGTYGYTF; cdr3_nt: TGTGCCAGCAGCCTGAGGGGGACAGGGACCTATGGCTACACCTTC; clone_size: NA; v_call: TRBV3-1/TRBV3-2; d_call: TRBD1; j_call: TRBJ1-2
cdr3_aa: CASSFGGNQPQHF; cdr3_nt: TGTGCCAGCAGTTTTGGGGGGAATCAGCCCCAGCATTTT; clone_size: few; v_call: TRBV6-5; d_call: NA; j_call: TRBJ1-5
cdr3_aa: CASSSGGYTEAFF; cdr3_nt: TGTGCCAGCAGTTCAGGGGGGTACACTGAAGCTTTCTTT; clone_size: few; v_call: TRBV6-5; d_call: TRBD1; j_call: TRBJ1-1
cdr3_aa: CASSLVGRNTDTQYF; cdr3_nt: TGTGCCAGCAGCTTAGTGGGGCGGAACACAGATACGCAGTATTTT; clone_size: NA; v_call: TRBV11-3; d_call: NA; j_call: TRBJ2-3
cdr3_aa: CASSEPPTRQENTEAFF; cdr3_nt: TGCGCCAGCAGTGAGCCTCCGACTCGACAGGAGAACACTGAAGCTTTCTTT; clone_size: NA; v_call: TRBV10-1; d_call: NA; j_call: TRBJ1-1
cdr3_aa: CASGGQGAYTQYF; cdr3_nt: TGCGCCAGCGGGGGACAGGGGGCTTATACGCAGTATTTT; clone_size: NA; v_call: TRBV10-2; d_call: TRBD1; j_call: TRBJ2-3
cdr3_aa: CASSYNRGKETQYF; cdr3_nt: TGTGCCAGCAGCTACAACAGGGGGAAGGAGACCCAGTACTTC; clone_size: NA; v_call: TRBV7-9; d_call: TRBD1; j_call: TRBJ2-5
cdr3_aa: CASSPGGRGLDTGELFF; cdr3_nt: TGTGCCAGCAGCCCAGGGGGCAGGGGGCTGGACACCGGGGAGCTGTTTTTT; clone_size: NA; v_call: TRBV5-6; d_call: TRBD1; j_call: TRBJ2-2
cdr3_aa: CASSQYQRGAGDTQYF; cdr3_nt: TGTGCCAGCAGCCAATATCAGCGGGGGGCTGGAGATACGCAGTATTTT; clone_size: NA; v_call: TRBV4-2; d_call: TRBD2; j_call: TRBJ2-3
cdr3_aa: CASRVGPEAFF; cdr3_nt: TGCGCCAGCCGGGTCGGTCCTGAAGCTTTCTTT; clone_size: few; v_call: TRBV5-1; d_call: NA; j_call: TRBJ1-1
cdr3_aa: CASSPQQGNNEQFF; cdr3_nt: TGTGCCAGCAGCCCACAACAGGGAAACAATGAGCAGTTCTTC; clone_size: NA; v_call: TRBV11-3; d_call: NA; j_call: TRBJ2-1
cdr3_aa: CSASLAGGRDTQYF; cdr3_nt: TGCAGTGCTAGTTTGGCGGGGGGGCGTGATACGCAGTATTTT; clone_size: NA; v_call: TRBV20-1; d_call: TRBD2; j_call: TRBJ2-3